This T cell receptor beta chain was recovered during a study of cytotoxic CD8 clonotypes in ibrutinib-treated CLL. Produced via immunoSEQ multiplex PCR; TCRdb's table is partial and in-frame only. This sample yields roughly 130,000 clones, of which approximately 90% are seen a single time; roughly 10% belongs to the top ten. Germline lookup yields CDR1 SNHLY and CDR2 FYNNEI. This CDR3 is 15 amino acids long. V was clipped by 5 bases and J by 1 base, with 15 bases between them. The source material was PBMCs, sampled after 12 months of ibrutinib treatment. The genes are TRBV2 and TRBJ2-7; possibly TRBD2 for D (5 bases). The TCR originated in a human donor with chronic lymphocytic leukemia. For the CDR3, the DNA is TGTGCCAGCAGTACAGAAACCGGGGTTTCCTACGAGCAGTACTTC. Translation gives CASSTETGVSYEQYF.